The clone carrying this T cell receptor beta chain has at least ten counts. There were TCR beta CDR3 regions amplified from RNA transcripts. Researchers ran a first-round RT-PCR on the TCR CDR3 using the HTBI primer set. A single record per CDR3 protein comes from TCRdb applying MiXCR to the multiplex PCR reads. The sample contains under 350,000 distinct CDR3 sequences, about an eighth of which appear only once. Trimming left V 0 bases short and J 2 bases short, with 6 bases between. The CDR3 covers 14 residues. Germline CDR1 SGHAT, CDR2 FQNNGV. This sample was taken from a study of T cells in Graves' hyperthyroidism and ophthalmopathy. No progression to ophthalmopathy during 18 months of follow-up defined stable disease.

The specimen sequenced was blood. This sequence originates from a woman aged 40 to 50 with Graves' hyperthyroidism. V and J are TRBV11-2 and TRBJ2-3, with no clear D. CDR3 nucleotides: TGTGCCAGCAGCTTAGAAGGGATCACAGATACGCAGTATTTT. Its translation is CASSLEGITDTQYF.